A selection of T cell receptor beta chains follows, all from one sample in a study of response to subunit inactivated influenza vaccine. Via MiXCR, TCRdb re-called the RT-PCR reads, giving one row per CDR3 protein. The sample has roughly 550,000 distinct CDR3 sequences, approximately 20% seen once. This same sample was also taken into another study, of T cells expressing NK-cell markers.

The source material was CD4+ T cells sorted from PBMCs, sampled 11 to 12 days after vaccination. The receptors come from a man between 50 and 59 years old who received an inactivated influenza vaccine. CDR3s include the opening cysteine and the closing phenylalanine or tryptophan. D genes are given only for firm matches. Only some rows state a clone size, as once, few, many or a class for expanded clones.

cdr3_length	d_call	v_call	j_call	clone_size	cdr3_nt	cdr3_aa
15	.	TRBV28	TRBJ1-1	few	TGTGCCAGCAGAGTAGAGGGGACACCTGGGACTGAAGCTTTCTTT	CASRVEGTPGTEAFF
13	.	TRBV4-3	TRBJ2-7	.	TGCGCCAGCAGCCAAGATGGTGGGTACGAGCAGTACTTC	CASSQDGGYEQYF
16	.	TRBV4-2	TRBJ1-4	many	TGTGCCAGCAGCCAAACTGGACAGCCAACTAATGAAAAACTGTTTTTT	CASSQTGQPTNEKLFF
14	TRBD2	TRBV29-1	TRBJ2-7	.	TGCAGCGCCACACTAGCGGGAGGCCCCTACGAGCAGTACTTC	CSATLAGGPYEQYF
14	TRBD1	TRBV27	TRBJ2-7	.	TGTGCCAGCAGTTTATCACGACAGGGCTACGAGCAGTACTTC	CASSLSRQGYEQYF
13	.	TRBV12-3/TRBV12-4	TRBJ1-6	.	TGTGCCAGCAGTCCTCTAGTTGGCTCACCCCTCCACTTT	CASSPLVGSPLHF
17	TRBD1	TRBV20-1	TRBJ1-5	few	TGCAGTGCTAGAGATTATAGGGACAGTGATTACAATCAGCCCCAGCATTTT	CSARDYRDSDYNQPQHF
16	TRBD2	TRBV7-2	TRBJ2-3	few	TGTGCCAGCAGCATTCCTAGCGGGGGAGCCACAGATACGCAGTATTTT	CASSIPSGGATDTQYF
14	TRBD1	TRBV11-2	TRBJ2-7	.	TGTGCCAGCAGCTTAACCCACAGGGGCCACGAGCAGTACTTC	CASSLTHRGHEQYF
18	.	TRBV28	TRBJ2-1	.	TGTGCCAGCAGGAAACAGTGGGCCGTACGGCGCTCCTACAATGAGCAGTTCTTC	CASRKQWAVRRSYNEQFF
15	.	TRBV12-3/TRBV12-4	TRBJ1-4	.	TGTGCCAGCAGTGCTCCCCGGGGCGGAGGGGAAAAACTGTTTTTT	CASSAPRGGGEKLFF
12	.	TRBV6-2/TRBV6-3	TRBJ1-1	.	TGTGCCAGCGGAGCGATTGGAACTGAAGCTTTCTTT	CASGAIGTEAFF
14	TRBD1	TRBV7-9	TRBJ1-6	.	TGTGCCAGCAGCGGACAGGGGAGGAATTCACCCCTCCACTTT	CASSGQGRNSPLHF
16	TRBD2	TRBV12-3/TRBV12-4	TRBJ2-3	.	TGTGCCAGCACCTTGGCTCTAGCGGGTGCCCAGGATACGCAGTATTTT	CASTLALAGAQDTQYF
16	TRBD2	TRBV14	TRBJ2-1	few	TGTGCCAGCAGCCGGATGACTAGCGGAACCTACAATGAGCAGTTCTTC	CASSRMTSGTYNEQFF
15	TRBD2	TRBV10-2	TRBJ2-1	few	TGCGCCAGCATGCTAGCGGGGGGGCCAAGGAATGAGCAGTTCTTC	CASMLAGGPRNEQFF
19	.	TRBV10-3	TRBJ2-1	few	TGTGCCATAAGTGACCGAAGACCCTCACTAACGGGCTTTTACAATGAGCAGTTCTTC	CAISDRRPSLTGFYNEQFF
16	TRBD1	TRBV3-1	TRBJ2-7	few	TGTGCCAGCAGCCACACCGGGACAGCCAGCTCCTACGAGCAGTACTTC	CASSHTGTASSYEQYF
18	TRBD1	TRBV11-2	TRBJ2-3	few	TGTGCCAGCAGCTTACGTCCCGGGACAGGGAACCCCACAGATACGCAGTATTTT	CASSLRPGTGNPTDTQYF
16	TRBD2	TRBV4-2	TRBJ2-1	many	TGTGCCAGCAGCCAAGCCGGGACTAGCGGGTATAATGAGCAGTTCTTC	CASSQAGTSGYNEQFF
17	.	TRBV3-1	TRBJ2-2	.	TGTGCCAGCAGCCCGCCGGTGTGGGGCGGAAACACCGGGGAGCTGTTTTTT	CASSPPVWGGNTGELFF
13	.	TRBV7-2	TRBJ1-1	few	TGTGCCAGCAGCTCGTGGGTCGGGTCCGAAGCTTTCTTT	CASSSWVGSEAFF
12	TRBD1	TRBV20-1	TRBJ2-7	.	TGCAGTGCTAACCAGGGGGCTTACGAGCAGTACTTC	CSANQGAYEQYF
18	TRBD2	TRBV12-3/TRBV12-4	TRBJ2-2	many	TGTGCCAGCAGTTTTGGGCTAGCGGGATCGTCAGACACCGGGGAGCTGTTTTTT	CASSFGLAGSSDTGELFF
15	.	TRBV7-9	TRBJ2-7	.	TGTGCCAGCAGCTTAGGGGCGAGTAGCTCCTACGAGCAGTACTTC	CASSLGASSSYEQYF
15	TRBD1	TRBV5-1	TRBJ2-2	few	TGCGCCAGCAGCTTTGGACAGGGACGCACCGGGGAGCTGTTTTTT	CASSFGQGRTGELFF
15	TRBD2	TRBV7-8	TRBJ2-2	.	TGTGCCAGCAGCGGGACTAGCGTTGTCACCGGGGAGCTGTTTTTT	CASSGTSVVTGELFF
14	.	TRBV24-1	TRBJ2-2	.	TGTGCCACCAGTGACACGATTACGAGGGGGGAGCTGTTTTTT	CATSDTITRGELFF
14	TRBD1	TRBV5-1	TRBJ2-7	few	TGCGCCAGCAGCATAACAGGGGCCCCCTACGAGCAGTACTTC	CASSITGAPYEQYF
14	.	TRBV4-1	TRBJ1-5	.	TGCGCCAGCAGCCAAGAGGGTGACAATCAGCCCCAGCATTTT	CASSQEGDNQPQHF
11	.	TRBV6-5	TRBJ2-1	few	TGTGCCAGCAGAACTTTCGATGAGCAGTTCTTC	CASRTFDEQFF
12	.	TRBV7-2	TRBJ2-5	few	TGTGCCAGCAGCCCAGTGGTAGGGGCCCAGTACTTC	CASSPVVGAQYF
12	.	TRBV20-1	TRBJ1-2	.	TGCAGTGCTAGGGACACTTGGGGAGGCTACACCTTC	CSARDTWGGYTF
15	TRBD2	TRBV12-3/TRBV12-4	TRBJ2-1	few	TGTGCCAGCAGTTTCTCCCGGCGGGAGGCAGATGAGCAGTTCTTC	CASSFSRREADEQFF
13	.	TRBV28	TRBJ2-1	many	TGTGCCAGCAGTCCCCCCGCGTTGGTTGAGCAGTTCTTC	CASSPPALVEQFF
15	TRBD1	TRBV10-3	TRBJ2-7	.	TGTGCCATCAGCCAGGGGGGGACAGGGGGCGACGAGCAGTACTTC	CAISQGGTGGDEQYF
16	.	TRBV5-1	TRBJ1-3	few	TGCGCCAGCAGCTTGGTGGCCTCCACCCTCGGAAACACCATATATTTT	CASSLVASTLGNTIYF
18	.	TRBV7-2	TRBJ2-2	few	TGTGCCAGCAGCTTAGGGCGGGGCACCTTTAAGGGGACCGGGGAGCTGTTTTTT	CASSLGRGTFKGTGELFF
14	TRBD1	TRBV20-1	TRBJ1-5	few	TGCAGTGTCCCGATCGGGACAGGGGAACAGCCCCAGCATTTT	CSVPIGTGEQPQHF
13	.	TRBV5-1	TRBJ2-7	many	TGCGCCAGCAGCCAGCTAGCCACTTTAGAGCAGTACTTC	CASSQLATLEQYF
18	.	TRBV21-1	TRBJ2-7	.	TGTGCCAGCAGCATAGATGGTAAGGGAAAACTAGGAGCCCACGAGCAGTACTTC	CASSIDGKGKLGAHEQYF
15	.	TRBV7-2	TRBJ1-5	.	TGTGCCAGCAGCCCCAACGGGGGAGGAAATCAGCCCCAGCATTTT	CASSPNGGGNQPQHF
12	.	TRBV27	TRBJ1-5	few	TGTGCCAGCAGTCGACAGAATCAGCCCCAGCATTTT	CASSRQNQPQHF
14	TRBD2	TRBV12-3/TRBV12-4	TRBJ2-7	.	TGTGCCAGCAGTTTGGGGCGGGGGGCCAGCGAGCAGTACTTC	CASSLGRGASEQYF
13	TRBD2	TRBV24-1	TRBJ2-7	.	TGTGCCCCCCGCGGGGGGTTCTCCTACGAGCAGTACTTC	CAPRGGFSYEQYF
15	.	TRBV6-5	TRBJ1-2	few	TGTGCCAGCAGTTACTCGTTCTCAGGGGCCTATGGCTACACCTTC	CASSYSFSGAYGYTF
13	.	TRBV2	TRBJ2-4	few	TGTGCCGGCAGTACGGTCCCAAACGGCATTCAGTACTTC	CAGSTVPNGIQYF
13	.	TRBV20-1	TRBJ2-1	.	TGCAGTGCTAGACACGGGGGCTTCGATGAGCAGTTCTTC	CSARHGGFDEQFF
16	TRBD1	TRBV18	TRBJ1-1	.	TGTGCCAGCTCACCACAGGGACAGGGGGCAAACACTGAAGCTTTCTTT	CASSPQGQGANTEAFF
13	.	TRBV10-3	TRBJ1-1	.	TGTGCCATCAGAGACAAAAGGAACACTGAAGCTTTCTTT	CAIRDKRNTEAFF